The 28 T cell receptor beta chains below were found in one sample sequenced in a study of identical twins. TCRdb fed the 5' RACE reads into MiXCR, producing one record per CDR3 protein. The repertoire includes about 220,000 distinct CDR3 sequences, approximately 8% of them detected once, and over 5% sits in the top ten. The sample was also linked to a second study, of yellow fever vaccine responses in identical twins.

The sample taken for sequencing was CD8+ T cells sorted from blood. The receptors originated from a woman aged 18-30 years in good health.

The chain is built from TRBV20-1 and TRBJ2-1; D uncertain. V was trimmed by 1 base and J by 3 bases, leaving 25 bases between them. CDR3 size: 19 residues. Germline lookup yields CDR1 DFQATT and CDR2 SNEGSKA (reference sequence). CDR3 coding DNA: TGCAGTGCTAGAGCCATAGGGCTACCCCCTCATGGGGACTACAATGAGCAGTTCTTC. Amino acid sequence: CSARAIGLPPHGDYNEQFF.

In its sample, this clonotype was seen a few times. The chain combines TRBV2 with TRBJ2-7; possibly TRBD2 for D (5 bases). CDR3 size: 14 residues. With 8 bases removed from V and 3 bases from J, the gap between germline ends came to 17 bases. Germline-derived CDR1 and CDR2 are SNHLY and FYNNEI. The CDR3 DNA is TGTGCCAGCGTGCCCCGACTACTTGACTACGAGCAGTACGTC. It codes for CASVPRLLDYEQYV.

The genes are TRBV2 and TRBJ1-2; no reliable D call. The CDR3 is made up of 12 amino acids. Trimming stripped 3 bases from V and 6 bases from J, with 8 bases between. Germline values: CDR1 SNHLY, CDR2 FYNNEI. For the CDR3, the DNA is TGTGCCAGCAGTGAGATTGACGATGGCTACACCTTC. Protein: CASSEIDDGYTF. Together with reference TRBV2 and TRBJ1-2, the CDR3 gives the full variable domain: EPEVTQTPSHQVTQMGQEVILRCVPISNHLYFYWYRQILGQKVEFLVSFYNNEISEKSEIFDDQFSVERPDGSNFTLKIRSTKLEDSAMYFCASSEIDDGYTFGSGTRLTVV.

The sample holds many counts of this clonotype. The chain links TRBV4-1 to TRBJ1-2; possible D gene TRBD1, 6 bases. CDR1 and CDR2 from the germline V gene are MGHRA and YSYEKL. Trimming took off 0 bases at V and 3 bases at J, with 11 bases between the two ends. This CDR3 region has 15 residues. The chain's CDR3 is CASSQEPGAYYGYTF. In DNA, the CDR3 is TGCGCCAGCAGCCAAGAGCCAGGGGCCTACTATGGCTACACCTTC.

This clonotype was seen ten or more times. The rearrangement links TRBV12-3 or TRBV12-4 to TRBJ2-1; weak D call: TRBD1 (6 bases). CDR3 length equals 15 residues. V lost 5 bases and J lost 6, with 17 bases in between. CDR3 DNA sequence: TGTGCCAGCAGTACAGGGCCTCTGTTGCGCAATGAGCAGTTCTTC. The encoded protein is CASSTGPLLRNEQFF.

A few counts support this clonotype. The V and J genes are TRBV6-1 and TRBJ2-5; 12 bases align to TRBD2. CDR3 length equals 15 residues. Germline V gives CDR1 MNHNS, CDR2 SASEGT. V gave up 3 bases and J gave up 3 bases; unmatched junction bases: 2. This CDR3 is CASSELAGGEETQYF. The CDR3 coding sequence is TGTGCCAGCAGTGAGCTAGCGGGAGGGGAAGAGACCCAGTACTTC.

Ten or more counts support this clonotype. The chain is built from TRBV6-5 and TRBJ1-2; 7 nucleotides align to TRBD1. The CDR3 sequence is 17 residues long. V shed 1 base and J 3 bases; nucleotides not matched to a gene: 11. CDR1 is MNHEY, CDR2 SVGAGI, per germline. CDR3 sequence reads: CASSYLSSGDRDYGYTF. In DNA form, the CDR3 reads TGTGCCAGCAGTTACTTGTCTTCCGGGGACAGAGACTATGGCTACACCTTC.

The V gene is TRBV6-2 or TRBV6-3, the J gene TRBJ1-1, with D possibly being TRBD1 (6 bases). CDR1 is MNHEY, CDR2 SVGEGT, per germline. The CDR3 is 15 residues long. Trimming left V 2 bases short and J 7 bases short, with 17 bases between. The chain's CDR3 is CASSYPGGGPYEAFF. CDR3 sequence (DNA): TGTGCCAGCAGTTACCCCGGCGGGGGGCCGTATGAAGCTTTCTTT.

This clonotype occurred a few times. The V gene is TRBV7-8, the J gene TRBJ2-1, with 9 bases aligning to TRBD1. Looked up from germline, CDR1 is SGHVS and CDR2 is FQNEAQ. This CDR3 is built from 17 residues. V shed 5 bases and J 9 bases; nucleotides not matched to a gene: 17. In DNA, the CDR3 is TGTGCCAGCAGCCTGGGACAGGGTTACGTGTCCGGGGGTGAGCAGTTCTTC. Protein: CASSLGQGYVSGGEQFF.

This clonotype was recorded a few times. The chain recombines TRBV10-2 with TRBJ2-7; possibly TRBD2 for D (5 bases). This CDR3 contains 13 residues. Trimming stripped 3 bases from V and 4 bases from J, with 10 bases between. Germline V gene data show CDR1 as WSHSY and CDR2 as SAAADI. For the CDR3, the DNA is TGCGCCAGCAGTGACGACCCGGGGTACGAGCAGTACTTC. Residues: CASSDDPGYEQYF.

V and J are TRBV5-6 and TRBJ2-5, with no clear D. Between the trimmed V and J ends, which lost 2 bases and 0 bases, there was a span of 8 bases. Germline-derived CDR1 and CDR2 are SGHDT and YYEEEE. The CDR3 contains 14 residues. The CDR3 DNA is TGTGCCAGCAGCTTTCAACAATACCAAGAGACCCAGTACTTC. It codes for CASSFQQYQETQYF.

This clonotype was detected only a few times. This sequence joins TRBV9 and TRBJ2-1, with 7 bases aligning to TRBD2. The CDR3 is 16 residues long. CDR1 and CDR2 (germline): SGDLS, YYNGEE. After removal of 6 bases from V and 2 bases from J, the junction contained 11 bases not matched to a gene. The DNA for the CDR3 is TGTGCCAGCACCCCCGGGAGCGGGACTACCTACAATGAGCAGTTCTTC. Its translation: CASTPGSGTTYNEQFF.

The chain combines TRBV29-1 with TRBJ2-4, with 8 nucleotides matching TRBD2. The germline V gene encodes CDR1 SQVTM and CDR2 ANQGSEA. The CDR3 extends over 14 amino acids. The V gene end was trimmed by 7 bases and the J gene end by 8 bases; junction bases not matched to a gene: 13. CDR3 sequence reads: CSGSGGRGVDIQYF. The CDR3 DNA reads TGCAGCGGATCGGGGGGGCGGGGAGTAGACATTCAGTACTTC.

The chain uses TRBV7-8 and TRBJ2-1; TRBD1 aligns across 8 bases. The CDR3 has 15 residues. Unmatched junction bases numbered 3, after V lost 1 base and J lost 4 bases. From germline, CDR1 is SGHVS and CDR2 FQNEAQ. In DNA form, the CDR3 reads TGTGCCAGCAGCTTAGGACAGGGGAGGTACAATGAGCAGTTCTTC. Protein product: CASSLGQGRYNEQFF.

Ten or more counts support this clonotype. The DNA for the CDR3 is TGCGCCAGCAGCTTTCGGGGAGAAGAGCAGTACTTC. This sequence encodes CASSFRGEEQYF. The chain has TRBV5-1 and TRBJ2-7; D may be TRBD2 (5 bases). The CDR3 covers 12 residues. CDR1 SGHRS and CDR2 YFSETQ come from the germline V gene. Trimming cost V 2 bases and J 7 bases, with 10 bases left between them.

This clonotype appeared many times. This chain links TRBV20-1 with TRBJ1-2; D is possibly TRBD1 (6 bases). Trimming cost V 5 bases and J 3 bases, with 10 bases left between them. The CDR3 consists of 12 residues. Germline-derived CDR1 and CDR2 are DFQATT and SNEGSKA (reference sequence). In DNA, the CDR3 is TGCAGTGCTTGGGACACATACTATGGCTACACCTTC. Protein: CSAWDTYYGYTF.

In this sample, this clonotype turned up many times. This sequence joins TRBV12-3 or TRBV12-4 and TRBJ2-7, with D possibly matching TRBD2 (6 bases). Deletions cut 4 bases from V and 2 bases from J, with 15 bases between. CDR3 length: 15 amino acids. CDR3: CASSSPPRGTYEQYF. The CDR3 region has the DNA TGTGCCAGCAGTTCTCCCCCTCGGGGGACCTACGAGCAGTACTTC.

In this sample, this clonotype turned up many times. CDR3 coding DNA: TGCGCCAGCAGCTTGATCAGCTCCTACGAGCAGTACTTC. This translates into CASSLISSYEQYF. The gene calls are TRBV5-1 and TRBJ2-7; D gene unclear. The CDR3 spans 13 residues. CDR1 and CDR2 from the germline V gene are SGHRS and YFSETQ. V was clipped by 1 base and J by 0 bases, with 5 bases between them.

This chain connects TRBV20-1 to TRBJ2-1; 7 positions match TRBD2. J was trimmed by 6 bases and V by 3 bases; bases with no gene match: 11. The CDR3 consists of 15 residues. Germline CDR1 and CDR2: DFQATT and SNEGSKA (reference sequence). In nucleotides, the CDR3 is TGCAGTGCTAGGGTCTTGCGGGAGTCTCTCAATGAGCAGTTCTTC. The encoded protein is CSARVLRESLNEQFF.

This clonotype was observed at least ten times. This sequence joins TRBV10-3 and TRBJ2-3; D gene ambiguous. Germline CDR1 and CDR2: ENHRY and SYGVKD. CDR3 size: 13 residues. Trimming took off 5 bases at V and 0 bases at J, with 6 bases between the two ends. CDR3 sequence: CAISKRSTDTQYF. Here the CDR3 DNA reads TGTGCCATCAGTAAACGGAGCACAGATACGCAGTATTTT.

V and J are TRBV20-1 and TRBJ1-1; D might be TRBD1 (6 bases). Trimming stripped 0 bases from V and 3 bases from J, with 11 bases between. The CDR3 totals 14 residues. Germline V gene lookup returns CDR1 DFQATT and CDR2 SNEGSKA (reference sequence). The CDR3 region has the DNA TGCAGTGCTAGAGATCCAAACAGGGACACTGAAGCTTTCTTT. Its protein is CSARDPNRDTEAFF.

J is TRBJ2-3 and V is TRBV5-1; maybe TRBD2 (5 bases). V dropped 4 bases and J dropped 4 bases, with 19 bases sitting between them. Germline V gives CDR1 SGHRS, CDR2 YFSETQ. The CDR3 has 16 amino acids. CDR3: CASSLMWESGADTQYF. The CDR3, as DNA: TGCGCCAGCAGCCTCATGTGGGAGTCTGGGGCAGATACGCAGTATTTT.

The sample holds many counts of this clonotype. This chain connects TRBV7-9 to TRBJ2-7; D is unclear. Germline CDR1 and CDR2: SEHNR and FQNEAQ (reference sequence). V lost 6 bases to trimming and J lost 5 bases, with 14 bases between them. This CDR3 is 13 amino acids long. The CDR3 DNA is TGTGCCAGCAGAGAGACAATAATCCACGAGCAGTACTTC. Its translation: CASRETIIHEQYF.

The chain uses TRBV20-1 and TRBJ2-1; D remains unclear. V lost 2 bases and J lost 7, with 21 bases in between. The germline V gene encodes CDR1 DFQATT and CDR2 SNEGSKA (reference sequence). The CDR3 length is 16 residues. CDR3 in amino acids: CSARNATAWAWNEQFF. The CDR3 bases are TGCAGTGCTAGAAACGCAACAGCCTGGGCATGGAATGAGCAGTTCTTC.

The CDR3 coding sequence is TGCAGCGTACCTACAGGGCCCCGAACAGATACGCAGTATTTT. Encoded protein: CSVPTGPRTDTQYF. The chain employs TRBV29-1 and TRBJ2-3; a weak D match, TRBD1 (6 bases). The CDR3 consists of 14 residues. V was shortened by 6 bases and J by 3 bases, with 16 bases between the two germline ends. Germline CDR1 and CDR2: SQVTM and ANQGSEA.

J is TRBJ2-1 and V is TRBV20-1, with a tentative D call TRBD2 (7 bases). V was clipped by 3 bases and J by 4 bases, with 16 bases between them. The CDR3 runs to 15 residues. Per the germline V gene, CDR1 is DFQATT and CDR2 is SNEGSKA (reference sequence). The CDR3 loop reads CSARGGAGLYNEQFF. DNA for the CDR3: TGCAGTGCTAGGGGGGGGGCTGGCCTATACAATGAGCAGTTCTTC.

This clonotype was detected a few times. This sequence joins TRBV12-3 or TRBV12-4 and TRBJ2-1; 7 bases line up with TRBD2. J gave up 4 bases and V 7 bases, and 7 bases lay outside the gene matches. The CDR3 runs to 14 residues. In DNA, the CDR3 is TGTGCCAGCACCGCTAGCGGATCATACAATGAGCAGTTCTTC. It codes for CASTASGSYNEQFF.

Ten or more counts support this clonotype. The chain's CDR3 is CASSLAARSNGYTF. The CDR3 DNA follows: TGTGCCAGCAGCTTAGCGGCCAGATCGAATGGCTACACCTTC. The V gene is TRBV7-9, the J gene TRBJ1-2; D ambiguous. Germline loops: CDR1 SEHNR, CDR2 FQNEAQ (reference sequence). The CDR3 runs to 14 residues. V gave up 0 bases and J gave up 6 bases, with 11 bases separating them.